The 26 T cell receptor beta chains in this list originate from one sample, sequenced in a study of T cell responses to AZD1222 COVID-19 vaccine. Clones were sequenced by immunoSEQ multiplex PCR, and TCRdb holds only the in-frame ones, with some missing. Of tens of thousands of clones in the sample, around nine tenths are singletons; the top ten hold roughly 2.5%. Sequencing was performed on peripheral blood, taken on day 0 of AZD1222 vaccination. Source of these receptors: an adult in good health.

This chain connects TRBV5-6 to TRBJ2-1; D is unresolved. Germline V gene data show CDR1 as SGHDT and CDR2 as YYEEEE. Trimming left V 0 bases short and J 6 bases short, with 10 bases between. This CDR3 is built from 14 residues. The CDR3 nucleotides are TGTGCCAGCAGCTTGGCGCGGATGGGCAATGAGCAGTTCTTC. It specifies CASSLARMGNEQFF.

The chain uses TRBV9 and TRBJ2-1, with 8 bases aligning to TRBD1. V shed 2 bases and J 5 bases; nucleotides not matched to a gene: 6. The V gene's germline CDR1 is SGDLS and CDR2 YYNGEE. This CDR3 region has 15 residues. CDR3 in DNA: TGTGCCAGCAGCGTGGGACAGGCTAGTGACAATGAGCAGTTCTTC. Translated: CASSVGQASDNEQFF.

Comment on this clone: Within the sample, other DNA sequences also encode this same CDR3. The chain employs TRBV5-6 and TRBJ2-6; D is unclear. V lost 0 bases and J 1 base, leaving 5 bases between the germline ends. Germline V gene sequence: CDR1 SGHDT, CDR2 YYEEEE. This CDR3 is built from 15 residues. CDR3 sequence: CASSLGRSGANVLTF. CDR3 bases: TGTGCCAGCAGCTTGGGGCGGTCTGGGGCCAACGTCCTGACTTTC.

The chain employs TRBV30 and TRBJ2-2; D possibly matches TRBD1 or TRBD2 (5 bases each). Trimming stripped 3 bases from V and 5 bases from J, with 10 bases between. The CDR3 runs to 13 residues. The germline V gene has CDR1 GTSNPN and CDR2 SVGIG (reference sequence). The CDR3 protein is CAWSRDLTGELFF. DNA of the CDR3: TGTGCCTGGAGCAGGGACCTGACCGGGGAGCTGTTTTTT.

The V and J genes are TRBV19 and TRBJ1-1; possibly TRBD1 for D (6 bases). The germline V gene encodes CDR1 LNHDA and CDR2 SQIVND (reference sequence). There are 14 residues in the CDR3. V lost 5 bases to trimming and J lost 1 base, with 11 bases between them. The CDR3 nucleotides are TGTGCCAGTAGTCCTAAACAGGGGAACACTGAAGCTTTCTTT. Encoded protein: CASSPKQGNTEAFF.

This clone appeared a single time. The chain employs TRBV18 and TRBJ1-1; D uncertain. Germline CDR1 reads KGHSH; CDR2 reads LQKENI. CDR3 length: 16 amino acids. V was pared by 4 bases and J by 3 bases, with 18 bases between. This CDR3 is CASSRQMGRRYTEAFF. The CDR3 DNA follows: TGTGCCAGCTCACGGCAAATGGGCAGGCGTTACACTGAAGCTTTCTTT.

The J gene is TRBJ2-5, the V gene TRBV5-1; D may be TRBD2 (5 bases). CDR1 and CDR2 (germline): SGHRS, YFSETQ. The CDR3 consists of 13 residues. V lost 0 bases, J lost 5 bases, and 8 bases lay in between. The chain's CDR3 is CASSLGASETQYF. In nucleotides, the CDR3 is TGCGCCAGCAGCTTGGGGGCTAGCGAGACCCAGTACTTC.

CDR3 in DNA: TGTGCCAGCAGCCGAGAACAGGGGGCGAACACCGGGGAGCTGTTTTTT. It codes for CASSREQGANTGELFF. V is TRBV14 and J is TRBJ2-2; 8 bases are a match to TRBD1. The CDR3 consists of 16 residues. CDR1 is SGHDN, CDR2 FVKESK, per germline. Trimming removed 4 bases from V and 0 bases from J; junction bases left unmatched: 4. The full variable domain, its missing parts supplied by reference TRBV14 and TRBJ2-2, is EAGVTQFPSHSVIEKGQTVTLRCDPISGHDNLYWYRRVMGKEIKFLLHFVKESKQDESGMPNNRFLAERTGGTYSTLKVQPAELEDSGVYFCASSREQGANTGELFFGEGSRLTVL.

J is TRBJ2-7 and V is TRBV13; 11 bases align to TRBD1. The CDR3 loop spans 14 amino acids. CDR1 is PRHDT, CDR2 FYEKMQ, per germline (reference sequence). Trimming took 5 bases from V and 5 from J; bases not matched to a gene: 5. The CDR3 here is CASSLGQGVHEQYF. The CDR3 DNA sequence: TGTGCCAGCAGCCTGGGACAGGGGGTCCACGAGCAGTACTTC.

V gene TRBV7-2 combines with J gene TRBJ1-2, with D perhaps matching TRBD1 (6 bases). V dropped 0 bases and J dropped 2 bases, with 13 bases sitting between them. This CDR3 spans 16 amino acids. CDR1 and CDR2 from the germline V gene are SGHTA and FQGNSA. As DNA, the CDR3 is TGTGCCAGCAGCTTAGCAGAACAGGGACGGAACTATGGCTACACCTTC. Translated, it gives CASSLAEQGRNYGYTF.

This sequence joins TRBV5-1 and TRBJ2-1, with 8 bases matching TRBD2. This CDR3 has 15 residues. After removal of 5 bases from V and 5 bases from J, the junction contained 9 bases not matched to a gene. In germline, CDR1 is SGHRS, CDR2 YFSETQ. CDR3 coding DNA: TGCGCCAGCAGGGTGAGCGGGAGTTACAACAATGAGCAGTTCTTC. Its translation is CASRVSGSYNNEQFF.

This chain links TRBV19 with TRBJ2-7, with D possibly matching TRBD2 (6 bases). V was shortened by 3 bases and J by 6 bases, with 12 bases between the two germline ends. The CDR3 consists of 13 residues. Germline lookup yields CDR1 LNHDA and CDR2 SQIVND (reference sequence). DNA of the CDR3: TGTGCCAGTAGTATCTTTCGGGGGTCCGAGCAGTACTTC. Translating it yields CASSIFRGSEQYF.

In its sample, this clone was seen a few times. The chain employs TRBV11-3 and TRBJ2-1; D could derive from TRBD1 or TRBD2 (5 bases each). Trimming pared 5 bases from V and 5 bases from J, leaving 16 bases between. This CDR3 has 15 amino acids. In germline, CDR1 is SGHNT, CDR2 YENEEA. The CDR3 DNA is TGTGCCAGCAGCAAAAGGGACCGCCCTGACAATGAGCAGTTCTTC. Protein product: CASSKRDRPDNEQFF.

The chain couples TRBV7-8 to TRBJ2-2, with D hard to call. Trimming shortened V by 5 bases and J by 6 bases, and 16 bases separated the two germline ends. The germline V gene encodes CDR1 SGHVS and CDR2 FQNEAQ. The CDR3 totals 15 residues. The CDR3 loop reads CASSRTEREPGELFF. For the CDR3, the DNA is TGTGCCAGCAGCCGAACAGAAAGGGAACCCGGGGAGCTGTTTTTT.

V and J are TRBV14 and TRBJ2-5, with D possibly matching TRBD1 (6 bases). V was clipped by 4 bases and J by 5 bases, with 14 bases between them. Germline CDR1 reads SGHDN; CDR2 reads FVKESK. This CDR3 has 14 residues. The CDR3 nucleotides are TGTGCCAGCAGCCCCGGGACAATCGGGGAGACCCAGTACTTC. The encoded protein is CASSPGTIGETQYF.

The chain is built from TRBV5-1 and TRBJ1-2; D remains unclear. Per germline, CDR1 SGHRS and CDR2 YFSETQ. Deletions cut 0 bases from V and 4 bases from J, with 16 bases between. This CDR3 is built from 16 residues. The CDR3 sequence: CASSLAVGLLGYGYTF. The CDR3 coding sequence is TGCGCCAGCAGCTTGGCCGTGGGGTTGCTGGGCTATGGCTACACCTTC.

This clone was seen only once. The chain has TRBV7-8 and TRBJ2-7; D is tentatively TRBD1 or TRBD2 (5 bases each). V dropped 4 bases and J dropped 0 bases, with 10 bases sitting between them. This CDR3 comprises 14 residues. The V gene's germline CDR1 is SGHVS and CDR2 FQNEAQ. The CDR3 DNA reads TGTGCCAGCAGCTGGGGACCGACCTCCTACGAGCAGTACTTC. Translating it yields CASSWGPTSYEQYF.

This chain uses TRBV12-5 with TRBJ1-1; tentative D call: TRBD1 (6 bases). The CDR3 extends over 19 amino acids. CDR1 LGHNT and CDR2 FRNRAP come from the germline V gene. Trimming shortened V by 6 bases and J by 4 bases, and 30 bases separated the two germline ends. This CDR3 is CASGPHWGRGLQLSTEAFF. The CDR3 bases are TGTGCTAGTGGCCCCCACTGGGGCAGGGGCCTACAATTATCCACTGAAGCTTTCTTT.

The V gene is TRBV7-3, the J gene TRBJ1-1; the D gene is possibly TRBD1 (6 bases). Germline values: CDR1 SGHTA, CDR2 FQGTGA. This CDR3 has 13 amino acids. V lost 5 bases to trimming and J lost 3 bases, with 10 bases between them. The CDR3 reads CASSQQGHTEAFF. CDR3 bases: TGTGCCAGCAGCCAACAGGGTCACACTGAAGCTTTCTTT.

The chain recombines TRBV3-1 (or the pseudogene TRBV3-2) with TRBJ2-4; D is possibly TRBD2 (5 bases). Trimming pared 7 bases from V and 1 base from J, leaving 11 bases between. Germline V gene sequence: CDR1 LGHDT, CDR2 YNNKEL (reference sequence). The CDR3 spans 14 residues. CDR3 sequence reads: CASIYRGAKNIQYF. The DNA for the CDR3 is TGTGCCAGCATCTACAGAGGGGCCAAAAACATTCAGTACTTC.

By share, this clone counts as medium-sized (0.01 to 0.1%). V and J are TRBV9 and TRBJ1-2; no reliable D call. In germline, CDR1 is SGDLS, CDR2 YYNGEE. V was trimmed by 1 base and J by 4 bases, leaving 5 bases between them. This CDR3 has 12 amino acids. CDR3 sequence: CASSVSAYGYTF. CDR3 nucleotides: TGTGCCAGCAGCGTATCAGCCTATGGCTACACCTTC. The full variable domain, its missing parts supplied by reference TRBV9 and TRBJ1-2, is DSGVTQTPKHLITATGQRVTLRCSPRSGDLSVYWYQQSLDQGLQFLIQYYNGEERAKGNILERFSAQQFPDLHSELNLSSLELGDSALYFCASSVSAYGYTFGSGTRLTVV.

The V call is TRBV9, the J call TRBJ1-5; the D gene is possibly TRBD1 (6 bases). Trimming cost V 0 bases and J 7 bases, with 14 bases left between them. The CDR3 contains 15 residues. CDR1 and CDR2 from the germline V gene are SGDLS and YYNGEE. The CDR3 bases are TGTGCCAGCAGCGTAGGGGCCGACAGGAACCAGCCCCAGCATTTT. This encodes CASSVGADRNQPQHF.

The rearrangement links TRBV29-1 to TRBJ1-1, with 8 bases fitting TRBD1. CDR3 size: 13 residues. J lost 4 bases, V lost 5 bases, and 6 bases had no gene match. Germline CDR1 is SQVTM and CDR2 is ANQGSEA. The CDR3 region is CSVSRGRVTEAFF. In nucleotides, the CDR3 is TGCAGCGTTTCCAGGGGGCGCGTCACTGAAGCTTTCTTT.

This clone was seen a handful of times. V is TRBV29-1 and J is TRBJ2-1; 9 nucleotides line up with TRBD1. Germline V gene sequence: CDR1 SQVTM, CDR2 ANQGSEA. Trimming cost V 5 bases and J 6 bases; bases outside gene matches: 17. The CDR3 contains 17 residues. The CDR3: CSVPNPGTGPGGNEQFF. The CDR3 region has the DNA TGCAGCGTTCCGAACCCGGGGACAGGGCCTGGGGGCAATGAGCAGTTCTTC.

The J gene is TRBJ2-7, the V gene TRBV7-9; 10 bases are a match to TRBD1. V was clipped by 1 base and J by 4 bases; unmatched bases: 7. Germline CDR1 reads SEHNR; CDR2 reads FQNEAQ (reference sequence). This CDR3 has 16 amino acids. Here the CDR3 DNA reads TGTGCCAGCAGCTTAGTTTTGGGACAGGGGTTTTACGAGCAGTACTTC. It codes for CASSLVLGQGFYEQYF.

V is TRBV27 and J is TRBJ1-1; no clear D. The CDR3 has 14 amino acids. V was trimmed by 6 bases and J by 8 bases, leaving 19 bases between them. CDR1 and CDR2 from the germline V gene are MNHEY and SMNVEV (reference sequence). CDR3 region: CASSATITDGEAFF. DNA for the CDR3: TGTGCCAGCAGCGCCACGATCACGGACGGGGAAGCTTTCTTT.